This T cell receptor beta chain derives from a study of shared clonotypes between healthy human individuals. Replicate PCRs for sorted subsets used about 200 ng DNA; this equaled 30,000 to 35,000 T cell genomes. The repertoire was sequenced with immunoSEQ multiplex PCR; TCRdb's copy has only in-frame clones and lacks some. The data show around 940,000 clones, with 76% seen just once and approximately 1.5% held by the top ten. This CDR3 has 17 amino acids. Per germline, CDR1 MGHDK and CDR2 SYGVNS. V lost 4 bases and J lost 0, with 13 bases in between. The sequenced material came from memory CD4+ T cells sorted from blood. Specified subset: CD45RA-negative fraction. The chain has TRBV25-1 and TRBJ2-6; D may be TRBD2 (6 bases). The TCR sequence derives from a man aged 18 to 35 in good health. The CDR3 sequence is CASSAGVLISGANVLTF. DNA for the CDR3: TGTGCCAGCAGTGCGGGGGTACTTATCTCTGGGGCCAACGTCCTGACTTTC.